The rows below give T cell receptor beta chains drawn from one sample of a study of human T cells and chemical hapten exposure. TCRdb used MiXCR to reprocess the RACE reads, holding one entry per CDR3 protein. The sample records some 40,000 distinct CDR3 sequences, about 3.7% being singletons. Specimen: whole blood. These receptors were collected from a human donor in good health. Some clones in this sample may be carry-over from other donors' samples. Each CDR3 is given with its conserved first and last residue. D genes are given only for firm matches. Size is stated for part of the rows, as once, few or many counts, or as a class when the clone is expanded.

>-|TRBJ2-3|TRBV18|many
CASSVYLDTQYF
TGTGCCAGCTCCGTTTATCTAGATACGCAGTATTTT
>TRBD1|TRBJ2-1|TRBV12-3/TRBV12-4|medium-sized
CASSPGTGGAGRNEQFF
TGTGCCAGCAGCCCCGGGACAGGGGGCGCGGGAAGGAATGAGCAGTTCTTC
>TRBD2|TRBJ2-3|TRBV20-1|many
CSAQGLAGVSDTQYF
TGCAGTGCTCAAGGACTAGCGGGAGTATCAGATACGCAGTATTTT
>-|TRBJ1-1|TRBV9|few
CASSSSWGLNTEAFF
TGTGCCAGCAGCTCCTCATGGGGCCTGAACACTGAAGCTTTCTTT
>-|TRBJ1-2|TRBV27|-
CASSSGMDYGYTF
TGTGCCAGCAGTTCAGGGATGGACTATGGCTACACCTTC
>TRBD2|TRBJ2-5|TRBV20-1|many
CSALHTGTSGRKETQYF
TGCAGTGCCCTACATACCGGGACTAGCGGGAGAAAAGAGACCCAGTACTTC
>-|TRBJ2-3|TRBV12-3/TRBV12-4|many
CASSLRGTGGPDTQYF
TGTGCCAGCAGCCTGAGGGGCACCGGGGGCCCAGATACGCAGTATTTT
>TRBD2|TRBJ2-7|TRBV27|few
CASSSPASGPYEQYF
TGTGCCAGCAGTTCCCCCGCTAGCGGGCCCTACGAGCAGTACTTC
>-|TRBJ1-1|TRBV2|few
CASSEEDERHGGTEAFF
TGTGCCAGCAGTGAAGAAGATGAGCGCCACGGCGGGACTGAAGCTTTCTTT
>TRBD1|TRBJ1-1|TRBV20-1|many
CSASVGTVNTEAFF
TGCAGTGCTAGCGTTGGGACAGTGAACACTGAAGCTTTCTTT
>TRBD2|TRBJ2-7|TRBV3-1|few
CASQRERGVFYEQYF
TGTGCCAGCCAAAGAGAGCGGGGCGTTTTCTACGAGCAGTACTTC
>TRBD1|TRBJ1-2|TRBV6-2/TRBV6-3|few
CASSYFDRANYGYTF
TGTGCCAGCAGTTACTTTGACAGGGCGAACTATGGCTACACCTTC
>-|TRBJ1-6|TRBV20-1|many
CSARGSTGRPESPLHF
TGCAGTGCTAGAGGATCCACCGGGAGGCCCGAATCACCCCTCCACTTT
>TRBD1|TRBJ1-2|TRBV6-5|-
CASSRTGSYGYTF
TGTGCCAGCAGCCGGACAGGGTCCTATGGCTACACCTTC
>-|TRBJ1-5|TRBV27|few
CASSFSGAFNQPQHF
TGTGCCAGCAGTTTTTCCGGGGCCTTCAATCAGCCCCAGCATTTT
>TRBD1|TRBJ1-2|TRBV6-5|many
CASSKDRRRGYTF
TGTGCCAGCAGTAAGGACAGGCGCCGGGGCTACACCTTC
>-|TRBJ2-1|TRBV27|many
CASSISGRGNEQFF
TGTGCCAGCAGTATTTCAGGGCGAGGCAATGAGCAGTTCTTC
>-|TRBJ1-1|TRBV6-5|many
CATSLGGTEAFF
TGTGCCACATCCCTAGGGGGGACTGAAGCTTTCTTT
>-|TRBJ2-3|TRBV20-1|many
CSARTFSSTDTQYF
TGCAGTGCTAGGACTTTCTCTAGCACAGATACGCAGTATTTT
>-|TRBJ1-1|TRBV21-1|-
CATDPRPRDGAFF
TGTGCCACCGACCCACGACCCCGAGATGGAGCTTTCTTT
>-|TRBJ1-5|TRBV5-1|many
CASRRSAGYNQPQHF
TGCGCCAGCAGGAGGTCGGCAGGGTACAATCAGCCCCAGCATTTT
>-|TRBJ2-6|TRBV2|many
CASSDGSYGANVLTF
TGTGCCAGCAGTGATGGTAGTTATGGGGCCAACGTCCTGACTTTC
>TRBD1|TRBJ1-1|TRBV6-6|few
CASSYSQGVGQNTEAFF
TGTGCCAGCAGTTATAGTCAGGGGGTGGGCCAGAACACTGAAGCTTTCTTT
>-|TRBJ1-4|TRBV27|-
CASRKTATNEKLFF
TGTGCCAGCAGGAAGACAGCAACTAATGAAAAACTGTTTTTT
>-|TRBJ1-5|TRBV4-2|many
CASSQALNQPQHF
TGTGCCAGCAGCCAAGCCCTTAATCAGCCCCAGCATTTT
>TRBD2|TRBJ2-7|TRBV3-1|few
CAFPTSKSYEQYF
TGTGCCTTCCCGACTAGCAAGTCCTACGAGCAGTACTTC
>-|TRBJ2-1|TRBV6-2/TRBV6-3|few
CASSPSNEQFF
TGTGCCAGCAGTCCTTCCAATGAGCAGTTCTTC
>-|TRBJ1-1|TRBV6-5|many
CASTWGEEGSEAFF
TGTGCCAGCACCTGGGGGGAAGAGGGGTCTGAAGCTTTCTTT
>-|TRBJ2-7|TRBV20-1|-
CSATPPGPQYEQYF
TGCAGTGCTACCCCCCCGGGTCCACAATACGAGCAGTACTTC
>-|TRBJ2-7|TRBV29-1|many
CSVWAGSYEQYF
TGCAGCGTTTGGGCAGGGAGCTACGAGCAGTACTTC
>TRBD2|TRBJ2-7|TRBV13|few
CASSPTSDLYEQYF
TGTGCCAGCAGCCCGACTAGCGATCTCTACGAGCAGTACTTC
>-|TRBJ2-7|TRBV9|many
CASSVPRTEYYEQYF
TGTGCCAGCAGCGTTCCCCGGACTGAATACTACGAGCAGTACTTC
>-|TRBJ2-1|TRBV7-8|many
CASSLEAGILGQFF
TGTGCCAGCAGCTTAGAAGCAGGGATATTGGGGCAGTTCTTC
>-|TRBJ2-7|TRBV28|many
CASSSPPPDEQYF
TGTGCCAGCAGTTCTCCCCCCCCGGACGAGCAGTACTTC
>-|TRBJ2-7|TRBV28|many
CASSFTGYEQYF
TGTGCCAGCAGTTTTACGGGTTACGAGCAGTACTTC
>TRBD1|TRBJ1-6|TRBV28|many
CASGGTGANSPLHF
TGTGCCAGCGGGGGGACAGGGGCTAATTCACCCCTCCACTTT
>TRBD2|TRBJ2-1|TRBV20-1|many
CSASLLAGGPNEQFF
TGCAGTGCTAGCCTACTAGCGGGAGGGCCCAATGAGCAGTTCTTC
>-|TRBJ2-5|TRBV4-2|many
CASSSGSEDPQETQYF
TGTGCCAGCAGCTCGGGGTCGGAGGACCCCCAAGAGACCCAGTACTTC
>-|TRBJ1-5|TRBV6-5|many
CATSLVQGGNQPQHF
TGTGCCACCTCCCTCGTACAGGGTGGCAATCAGCCCCAGCATTTT
>TRBD1|TRBJ2-1|TRBV18|many
CASSPRQGAYNEQFF
TGTGCCAGCTCACCAAGGCAGGGGGCCTACAATGAGCAGTTCTTC
>-|TRBJ2-7|TRBV10-3|many
CAISGGPANEQYF
TGTGCCATCAGTGGGGGGCCGGCCAACGAGCAGTACTTC
>-|TRBJ2-6|TRBV11-2|many
CASSLEAPFSGANVLTF
TGTGCCAGCAGCTTAGAAGCACCTTTCTCTGGGGCCAACGTCCTGACTTTC
>-|TRBJ2-1|TRBV11-3|many
CASSPGLSKDNEQFF
TGTGCCAGCAGCCCGGGACTGTCTAAGGACAATGAGCAGTTCTTC